This T cell receptor beta chain was identified during a study of blood T cell repertoires in COVID-19. Across the study: The United States, Italy and Spain were the sources of the acute and convalescent COVID-19 samples. T cells, B-cell-depleted T cells, or PBMCs supplied cDNA or gDNA.

Per the study methods: From reference gene primer amplification, estimates of nucleated cell counts were derived. Sequenced by immunoSEQ multiplex PCR; TCRdb stores in-frame clones only, minus some. For V, J and clone size, that table is used; D and trimming come from the DNA. The table has under 75,000 clones, almost 95% seen once; the top ten hold about 4.6%. The CDR3 is made up of 12 amino acids. Germline lookup yields CDR1 MNHEY and CDR2 SVGAGI. V was cut by 5 bases and J by 4 bases, with 8 bases left in between. The receptor was isolated from a man aged 45-60 years with active COVID-19. The chain has TRBV6-5 and TRBJ1-2; a weak D match, TRBD1 (6 bases). Sequencing input: peripheral blood. The chain's CDR3 is CASSPGAYGYTF. CDR3 nucleotide sequence: TGTGCCAGCAGTCCAGGGGCCTATGGCTACACCTTC.